This T cell receptor beta chain was documented in a study of a mutant IDH1 vaccine in newly diagnosed glioma. To note about this clone: Its antigen is not identified.

Time point meaning: week 5, during vaccination. Every single dose of the vaccine, 300 ug of mutant IDH1 20-mer peptide, came with topical imiquimod. The CDR3 extends over 16 amino acids. J lost 4 bases, V lost 3 bases, and 4 bases had no gene match. Germline CDR1 LNHNV, CDR2 YYDKDF (reference sequence). Study results and caveats: Of the patients, approximately 93% had vaccine-induced immune responses.

The protocol was immunoSEQ multiplex PCR, while the TCRdb copy is restricted to in-frame clones and leaves out a portion. Of roughly 51,000 clones in the sample, about 80% are singletons; the top ten hold 3% to 4%. The chain recombines TRBV15 with TRBJ2-1, with 12 bases that match TRBD2. The sample was PBMCs, taken from a glioma patient whose treatment included an IDH1 peptide vaccine. This clonotype was obtained from a man between 25 and 39 years old with glioma. Here the CDR3 reads CATSRSSGGAYNEQFF. The CDR3 bases are TGTGCCACCAGCAGGTCTAGCGGGGGGGCGTACAATGAGCAGTTCTTC.